The following is a T cell receptor beta chain sequence with its context. This record belongs to a study of T cells after posttransplantation cyclophosphamide. Produced via immunoSEQ multiplex PCR; TCRdb's table is partial and in-frame only. The data hold 45,000 or so clones, with around 94% observed a single time. Germline values: CDR1 LNHDA, CDR2 SQIVND (reference sequence). The CDR3 totals 19 residues. J lost 1 base, V lost 0 bases, and 8 bases had no gene match. The chain has TRBV19 and TRBJ1-5; 11 nucleotides agree with TRBD1. The receptor was derived from a woman aged 45-60 years in good health and a related stem cell transplant donor. Sequencing input: PBMCs. The CDR3 loop is CASSIEGTGGYSSNQPQHF. CDR3 bases: TGTGCCAGTAGTATAGAAGGGACAGGGGGATACTCGAGCAATCAGCCCCAGCATTTT.